This is a list of T cell receptor beta chains from one sample in a study of T cells after yellow fever vaccination. MiXCR, run by TCRdb on the 5' RACE reads, gives a single entry per CDR3 protein. The sample lists 150,000 to 200,000 distinct CDR3 sequences, approximately 9.7% occurring once. The input for sequencing was CD8+ T cells sorted from PBMCs, taken 45 days after the yellow fever booster vaccination. The receptor set was obtained from a man younger than 35 who received the YFV17D yellow fever vaccine. Each CDR3 is given with its conserved first and last residue. Fields, in order: clone size, J gene, CDR3 length, V gene, D gene, CDR3 DNA, CDR3 protein. D genes are given only for firm matches. Only some rows state a clone size, as once, few, many or a class for expanded clones.

clone_size: few; j_call: TRBJ2-2; cdr3_length: 14; v_call: TRBV9; d_call: NA; cdr3_nt: TGTGCCAGCAGCGTAGCAGGGTTCCCCGGGGAGCTGTTTTTT; cdr3_aa: CASSVAGFPGELFF
clone_size: few; j_call: TRBJ2-2; cdr3_length: 15; v_call: TRBV9; d_call: TRBD2; cdr3_nt: TGTGCCAGCAAAGGGACTAGCGGGGGCCCCGGGGAGCTGTTTTTT; cdr3_aa: CASKGTSGGPGELFF
clone_size: many; j_call: TRBJ1-1; cdr3_length: 12; v_call: TRBV29-1; d_call: NA; cdr3_nt: TGCAGCGTTGTGTGGGGGGGTACTGAAGCTTTCTTT; cdr3_aa: CSVVWGGTEAFF
clone_size: NA; j_call: TRBJ2-2; cdr3_length: 18; v_call: TRBV7-9; d_call: NA; cdr3_nt: TGTGCCAGCAGCTTCCCTTCGGGCAGAACTCCGAACACCGGGGAGCTGTTTTTT; cdr3_aa: CASSFPSGRTPNTGELFF
clone_size: few; j_call: TRBJ1-2; cdr3_length: 13; v_call: TRBV7-9; d_call: NA; cdr3_nt: TGTGCCAGCAGCTTAGGAGACTTCTATGGCTACACCTTC; cdr3_aa: CASSLGDFYGYTF
clone_size: NA; j_call: TRBJ1-5; cdr3_length: 15; v_call: TRBV27; d_call: TRBD1; cdr3_nt: TGTGCCAGCAGTTCACAGGGGGTCCTTCATCAGCCCCAGCATTTT; cdr3_aa: CASSSQGVLHQPQHF
clone_size: few; j_call: TRBJ1-5; cdr3_length: 15; v_call: TRBV6-1; d_call: TRBD1; cdr3_nt: TGTGCCAGCCGGACAGGGGATTATAGCAATCAGCCCCAGCATTTT; cdr3_aa: CASRTGDYSNQPQHF
clone_size: few; j_call: TRBJ2-7; cdr3_length: 15; v_call: TRBV5-5; d_call: NA; cdr3_nt: TGTGCCAGCAGCTTGGGGCCGGGTCGGGCCTACGAGCAGTACTTC; cdr3_aa: CASSLGPGRAYEQYF
clone_size: many; j_call: TRBJ1-1; cdr3_length: 13; v_call: TRBV20-1; d_call: NA; cdr3_nt: TGCAGTGCTAGCCAGGGTAGTGCGACTGAAGCTTTCTTT; cdr3_aa: CSASQGSATEAFF
clone_size: many; j_call: TRBJ2-7; cdr3_length: 13; v_call: TRBV30; d_call: NA; cdr3_nt: TGTGCCTGGAGCACGGGACTGAGCGGGGAGCAGTACTTC; cdr3_aa: CAWSTGLSGEQYF
clone_size: NA; j_call: TRBJ2-2; cdr3_length: 14; v_call: TRBV7-6; d_call: NA; cdr3_nt: TGTGCCAGCACAGGGCTGACAGGATCCGGGGAGCTGTTTTTT; cdr3_aa: CASTGLTGSGELFF
clone_size: NA; j_call: TRBJ1-6; cdr3_length: 15; v_call: TRBV5-1; d_call: NA; cdr3_nt: TGCGCCAGCAGCTTGGGGGCGTCGGTTTATTCACCCCTCCACTTT; cdr3_aa: CASSLGASVYSPLHF
clone_size: many; j_call: TRBJ1-2; cdr3_length: 13; v_call: TRBV6-5; d_call: TRBD1; cdr3_nt: TGTGCCAGCAGTCTAGGGGGCGACTATGGCTACACCTTC; cdr3_aa: CASSLGGDYGYTF
clone_size: few; j_call: TRBJ2-3; cdr3_length: 14; v_call: TRBV12-3/TRBV12-4; d_call: NA; cdr3_nt: TGTGCCAGCAGTATGGGACCAGCGGAAGATACGCAGTATTTT; cdr3_aa: CASSMGPAEDTQYF
clone_size: few; j_call: TRBJ1-2; cdr3_length: 13; v_call: TRBV27; d_call: TRBD1; cdr3_nt: TGTGCCACTAGACAGGGGGCGGTATCTGGCTACACCTTC; cdr3_aa: CATRQGAVSGYTF
clone_size: many; j_call: TRBJ2-2; cdr3_length: 13; v_call: TRBV24-1; d_call: NA; cdr3_nt: TGTGCCAACCAGGGGCCCGGCACCGGGGAGCTGTTTTTT; cdr3_aa: CANQGPGTGELFF
clone_size: few; j_call: TRBJ2-1; cdr3_length: 12; v_call: TRBV29-1; d_call: NA; cdr3_nt: TGCAGCGGAGAAATTCAGGGTAATGAGCAGTTCTTC; cdr3_aa: CSGEIQGNEQFF
clone_size: few; j_call: TRBJ2-3; cdr3_length: 18; v_call: TRBV5-4; d_call: TRBD2; cdr3_nt: TGTGCCAGCAGCGGACCGGGACTAGCGATAGGAGGCACAGATACGCAGTATTTT; cdr3_aa: CASSGPGLAIGGTDTQYF
clone_size: NA; j_call: TRBJ2-7; cdr3_length: 15; v_call: TRBV20-1; d_call: NA; cdr3_nt: TGCAGTGCTGAGCACCGGGACATCTGGGAAGGGGAGCAGTACTTC; cdr3_aa: CSAEHRDIWEGEQYF
clone_size: few; j_call: TRBJ1-2; cdr3_length: 11; v_call: TRBV3-1; d_call: NA; cdr3_nt: TGTGCCAGCAGCCACGGTCTTGCCGTCACCTTC; cdr3_aa: CASSHGLAVTF
clone_size: medium-sized; j_call: TRBJ2-5; cdr3_length: 15; v_call: TRBV7-7; d_call: TRBD1; cdr3_nt: TGTGCCAGCAGCTTAAATAGGGGGCCCCAAGAGACCCAGTACTTC; cdr3_aa: CASSLNRGPQETQYF
clone_size: NA; j_call: TRBJ1-2; cdr3_length: 14; v_call: TRBV12-3/TRBV12-4; d_call: NA; cdr3_nt: TGTGCCAGCAGTTTGGCACAGAGCTTTTCCGGCTACACCTTC; cdr3_aa: CASSLAQSFSGYTF
clone_size: many; j_call: TRBJ1-2; cdr3_length: 14; v_call: TRBV20-1; d_call: NA; cdr3_nt: TGCAGTGCTAGAGATCTGCAGAAGGTCCGTGGCTACACCTTC; cdr3_aa: CSARDLQKVRGYTF
clone_size: few; j_call: TRBJ1-1; cdr3_length: 14; v_call: TRBV6-1; d_call: NA; cdr3_nt: TGTGCCAGCAGTGAACCAGGGCGAAACACTGAAGCTTTCTTT; cdr3_aa: CASSEPGRNTEAFF
clone_size: NA; j_call: TRBJ1-6; cdr3_length: 15; v_call: TRBV4-2; d_call: TRBD1; cdr3_nt: TGTGCCAGCAGCCAGGGGACAGGGGATAATTCACCCCTCCACTTT; cdr3_aa: CASSQGTGDNSPLHF
clone_size: many; j_call: TRBJ1-1; cdr3_length: 15; v_call: TRBV12-3/TRBV12-4; d_call: TRBD1; cdr3_nt: TGTGCCAGCAGCCCGGGACAGGGAATGAACACTGAAGCTTTCTTT; cdr3_aa: CASSPGQGMNTEAFF
clone_size: NA; j_call: TRBJ2-5; cdr3_length: 10; v_call: TRBV12-3/TRBV12-4; d_call: NA; cdr3_nt: TGTGCCAGCAGTAAAGAGACCCAGTACTTC; cdr3_aa: CASSKETQYF
clone_size: few; j_call: TRBJ1-5; cdr3_length: 14; v_call: TRBV12-3/TRBV12-4; d_call: NA; cdr3_nt: TGTGCCAGCAGCTGTACACAGAGCAATCAGCCCCAGCATTTT; cdr3_aa: CASSCTQSNQPQHF
clone_size: many; j_call: TRBJ1-6; cdr3_length: 14; v_call: TRBV20-1; d_call: NA; cdr3_nt: TGCAGTGCTAGAGGCCACAGGGAGAATTCACCCCTCCACTTT; cdr3_aa: CSARGHRENSPLHF
clone_size: NA; j_call: TRBJ1-6; cdr3_length: 18; v_call: TRBV2; d_call: NA; cdr3_nt: TGTGCCAGCGCCCCCGATCGGAGGAGAGTAGATTGGAATTCACCCCTCCACTTT; cdr3_aa: CASAPDRRRVDWNSPLHF
clone_size: few; j_call: TRBJ1-2; cdr3_length: 14; v_call: TRBV29-1; d_call: NA; cdr3_nt: TGCAGCGTTCATCCTACAAGGGGAAACTATGGCTACACCTTC; cdr3_aa: CSVHPTRGNYGYTF
clone_size: NA; j_call: TRBJ1-1; cdr3_length: 16; v_call: TRBV4-3; d_call: NA; cdr3_nt: TGCGCCAGCAGCCAAGAGGGGCAGATCATGAACACTGAAGCTTTCTTT; cdr3_aa: CASSQEGQIMNTEAFF
clone_size: NA; j_call: TRBJ1-1; cdr3_length: 14; v_call: TRBV14; d_call: NA; cdr3_nt: TGTGCCAGCAGCCAATACTCAGAGACCACTGAAGCTGTCTTT; cdr3_aa: CASSQYSETTEAVF
clone_size: NA; j_call: TRBJ2-4; cdr3_length: 11; v_call: TRBV28; d_call: TRBD2; cdr3_nt: TGTGCCAGCCAGCGGGGCAACATTCAGTACTTC; cdr3_aa: CASQRGNIQYF
clone_size: few; j_call: TRBJ2-1; cdr3_length: 14; v_call: TRBV5-1; d_call: NA; cdr3_nt: TGCGCCAGCAGCTTAGGCAGGGGTCTCGCTGAGCAGTTCTTC; cdr3_aa: CASSLGRGLAEQFF
clone_size: NA; j_call: TRBJ1-4; cdr3_length: 14; v_call: TRBV27; d_call: NA; cdr3_nt: TGTGCCAGCAGTTCGAGGACGGAGAATGAAAAACTGTTTTTT; cdr3_aa: CASSSRTENEKLFF